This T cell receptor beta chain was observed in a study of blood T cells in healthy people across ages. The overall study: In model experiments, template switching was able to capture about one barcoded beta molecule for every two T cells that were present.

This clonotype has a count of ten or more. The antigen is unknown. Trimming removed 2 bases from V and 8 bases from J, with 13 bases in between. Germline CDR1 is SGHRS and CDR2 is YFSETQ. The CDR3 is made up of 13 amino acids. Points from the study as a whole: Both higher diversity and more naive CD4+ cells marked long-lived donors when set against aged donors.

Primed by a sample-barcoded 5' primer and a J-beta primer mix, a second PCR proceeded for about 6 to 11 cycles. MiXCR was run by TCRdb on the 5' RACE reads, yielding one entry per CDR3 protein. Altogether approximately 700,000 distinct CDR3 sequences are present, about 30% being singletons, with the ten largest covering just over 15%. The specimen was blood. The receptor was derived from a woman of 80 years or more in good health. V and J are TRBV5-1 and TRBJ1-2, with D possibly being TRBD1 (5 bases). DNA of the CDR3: TGCGCCAGCAGCTTTTTTTCGGGGCGAGGCTACACCTTC. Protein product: CASSFFSGRGYTF. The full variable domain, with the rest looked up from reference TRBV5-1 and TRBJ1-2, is KAGVTQTPRYLIKTRGQQVTLSCSPISGHRSVSWYQQTPGQGLQFLFEYFSETQRNKGNFPGRFSGRQFSNSRSEMNVSTLELGDSALYLCASSFFSGRGYTFGSGTRLTVV.